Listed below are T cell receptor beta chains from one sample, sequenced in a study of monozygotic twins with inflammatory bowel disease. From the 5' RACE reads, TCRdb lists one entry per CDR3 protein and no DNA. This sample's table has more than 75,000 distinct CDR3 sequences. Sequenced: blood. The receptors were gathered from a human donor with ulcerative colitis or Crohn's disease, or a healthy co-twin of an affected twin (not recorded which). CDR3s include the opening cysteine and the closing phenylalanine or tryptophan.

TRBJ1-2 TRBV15 CATSTAGSLENGYTF
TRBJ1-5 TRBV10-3 CAISGEAKGTQHF
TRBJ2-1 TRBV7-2 CASSPTGSGNEQFF
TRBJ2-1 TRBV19 CASRRETGSYNEQFF
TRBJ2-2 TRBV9 CASSPRDRSNTGELFF
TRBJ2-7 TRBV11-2 CASRPSPYEQYF
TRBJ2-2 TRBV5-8 CASSSGTGVTGELFF
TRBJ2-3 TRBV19 CASSMGLADTQYF
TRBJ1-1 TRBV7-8 CASSLMPSYTEAFF
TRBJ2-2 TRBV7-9 CASSVREAPTGELFF
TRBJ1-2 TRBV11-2 CASSLEIAGTDGYTF
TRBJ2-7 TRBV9 CASSPNRNPYEQYF
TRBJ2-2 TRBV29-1 CSVDWSGELFF
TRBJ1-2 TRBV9 CASSVGAGNYGYTF
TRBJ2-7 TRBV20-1 CSAPVGGAMYEQYF
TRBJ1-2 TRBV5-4 CASRPTVNYGYTF
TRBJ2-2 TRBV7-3 CASSLNDRGATGELFF
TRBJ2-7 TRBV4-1 CASRPSWGVDEQYF
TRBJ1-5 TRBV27 CASSLSSNRNQPQHF
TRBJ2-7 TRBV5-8 CASSFRQGAYEQYF
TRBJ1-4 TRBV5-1 CASSPGRWSADEKLFF
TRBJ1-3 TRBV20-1 CSASSGQGRNTIYF
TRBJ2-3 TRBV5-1 CAATLGTGSTDTQYF
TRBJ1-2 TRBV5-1 CASSPSPPTGGNYGYTF
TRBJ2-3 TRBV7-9 CASSWPADTQYF
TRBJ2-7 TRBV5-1 CASSAGTGNLYEQYF
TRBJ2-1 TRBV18 CASSPPGQGVQFF
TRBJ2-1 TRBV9 CASSVGYEQFF
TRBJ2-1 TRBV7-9 CASSLERGGKNEQFF
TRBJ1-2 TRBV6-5 CASSYSNPGALGYTF
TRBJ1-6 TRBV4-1 CASSQLRDNSPLHF
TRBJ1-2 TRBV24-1 CAARGPYGYTF
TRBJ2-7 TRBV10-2 CASNRQDAYEQYF
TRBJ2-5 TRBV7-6 CASSLIQGWRETQYF
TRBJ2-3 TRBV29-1 CSVVPSGGATDTQYF
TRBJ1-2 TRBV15 CATSIGRGNQLYGYTF
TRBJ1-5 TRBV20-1 CSATPRVGQPQHF
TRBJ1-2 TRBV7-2 CASSPGTPINYGYTF
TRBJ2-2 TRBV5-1 CASSLARSNTGELFF
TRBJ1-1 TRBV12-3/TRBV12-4 CASSPRGQGRTEAFF
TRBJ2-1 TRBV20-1 CSARSRGAGLYNEQFF
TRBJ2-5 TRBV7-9 CASRSSGGETQYF
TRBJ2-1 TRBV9 CASSVHAPVYDEQFF
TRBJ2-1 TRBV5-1 CASILNNEQFF
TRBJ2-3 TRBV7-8 CASSYGRTSTDTQYF
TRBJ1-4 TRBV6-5 CASSYSRGPLFF
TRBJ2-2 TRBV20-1 CSARDGLNTGELFF
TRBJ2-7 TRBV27 CASSSGGPGYEQYF
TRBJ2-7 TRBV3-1 CASSQGDSIYEQYF
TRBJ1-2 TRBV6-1 CASSNVGLAGGSYGYTF
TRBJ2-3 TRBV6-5 CASSSMRKASDTQYF
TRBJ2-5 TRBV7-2 CASSRPGQETQYF
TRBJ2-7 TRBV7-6 CASSLQGGSGEQYF
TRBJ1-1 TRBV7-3 CASSPTRGSTEAFF